Given below is one T cell receptor (beta chain) in context. The CDR3 contains 17 residues. J was trimmed by 0 bases and V by 6 bases; bases with no gene match: 10. Germline V lookup: CDR1 SGHVS, CDR2 FQNEAQ. This entry comes from a study of cytomegalovirus exposure and HLA in healthy donors. 60 Vbeta and 13 Jbeta primers were used in PCR. Measured with immunoSEQ multiplex PCR; TCRdb has only the in-frame clones, and not every one. The table lists about 140,000 clones, less than 10% of them singletons. Sequencing input: PBMCs. The TCR originated in a male donor in good health and CMV-seronegative. The genes are TRBV7-8 and TRBJ2-1; TRBD2 aligns across 8 bases. The CDR3 region has the DNA TGTGCCAGCAGGCTGGGAGCGGGGGATAGCTCCTACAATGAGCAGTTCTTC. Its protein is CASRLGAGDSSYNEQFF.